The rows below give T cell receptor beta chains drawn from one sample of a study of cytomegalovirus exposure and HLA in healthy donors. The table came from immunoSEQ multiplex PCR; TCRdb's copy has only in-frame clones and leaves some out. The sample includes some 110,000 clones, around three quarters of them seen just once. The specimen was PBMCs. Receptors were obtained from a man in his fifties in good health and CMV-seropositive. CDR3s include the opening cysteine and the closing phenylalanine or tryptophan. D genes are given only for firm matches. Rows give clone size only sometimes, using once, few, many, or a class for an expanded clone.

size,D,V,J,CDR3,DNA
once,-,TRBV30,TRBJ1-1,CAWSPTRESVGAGLNTEAFF,TGTGCCTGGAGTCCCACCCGAGAATCAGTGGGCGCCGGTCTGAACACTGAAGCTTTCTTT
once,TRBD1,TRBV5-1,TRBJ2-1,CASFGQGGLNEQFF,TGCGCCAGCTTTGGACAGGGGGGCCTCAATGAGCAGTTCTTC
-,TRBD1,TRBV2,TRBJ1-1,CANSQGSNTEAFF,TGTGCCAACTCACAGGGGTCGAACACTGAAGCTTTCTTT
-,TRBD1,TRBV6-1,TRBJ1-2,CASSEATGGNYGYTF,TGTGCCAGCAGTGAAGCTACAGGGGGCAACTATGGCTACACCTTC
-,-,TRBV15,TRBJ2-2,CATSRDLGNSGELFF,TGTGCCACCAGCAGAGATCTTGGTAACTCCGGGGAGCTGTTTTTT
once,-,TRBV4-2,TRBJ1-2,CASSTGGTQNYGYTF,TGTGCCAGCAGCACCGGGGGGACCCAGAACTATGGCTACACCTTC
-,-,TRBV19,TRBJ1-6,CASSKWDPAGNSPLHF,TGTGCCAGTAGTAAATGGGACCCCGCGGGGAATTCACCCCTCCACTTT
-,TRBD1,TRBV5-1,TRBJ2-1,CASSLGDRVGSEQFF,TGCGCCAGCAGCTTGGGCGACAGGGTGGGGAGTGAGCAGTTCTTC
-,TRBD1,TRBV27,TRBJ2-7,CASSRDRVGEQYF,TGTGCCAGCAGCCGGGACAGGGTGGGAGAGCAGTACTTC
-,-,TRBV29-1,TRBJ2-5,CSVELGVRETQYF,TGCAGCGTTGAACTGGGAGTAAGAGAGACCCAGTACTTC
-,-,TRBV29-1,TRBJ2-1,CSVERAIDNEQFF,TGCAGCGTTGAGCGGGCAATAGACAATGAGCAGTTCTTC